This TCR beta chain is drawn from a study of response to subunit inactivated influenza vaccine. Study-level points and caveats: With each seasonal influenza vaccination, the authors suggested, few new T cells are recruited.

Worth noting for this clonotype: Its target is not known.

Each CDR3 protein is one row after TCRdb ran MiXCR on the RT-PCR reads. This sample carries fewer than 600,000 distinct CDR3 sequences, under 8.5% of them seen once, and the ten largest clones take approximately 14%. Trimming removed 5 bases from V and 6 bases from J; junction bases left unmatched: 10. The germline V gene has CDR1 MNHEY and CDR2 SMNVEV (reference sequence). The CDR3 is 16 residues long. The clonotype comes from a man between 50 and 69 years old who received an inactivated influenza vaccine. Sequenced material: PBMCs from blood, taken less than 25 months after vaccination. This chain links TRBV27 with TRBJ2-7, with TRBD2 matching over 13 bases. CDR3 sequence: CASSRTSGGALIEQYF. CDR3 nucleotides: TGTGCCAGCAGTCGCACTAGCGGGGGGGCCTTGATCGAGCAGTACTTC.